This TCR beta chain was profiled in a study of control samples from healthy donors and cancer patients. Here immunoSEQ multiplex PCR was the method, and the copy in TCRdb shows in-frame clones only, minus some. This table holds some 150,000 clones, approximately 94% found once. Germline assignment: CDR1 MNHEY and CDR2 SMNVEV (reference sequence). V was clipped by 3 bases and J by 2 bases; unmatched bases: 8. The CDR3 sequence is 16 residues long. The sequencing input was blood. The chain carries TRBV27 and TRBJ2-7; 9 positions agree with TRBD1. This clonotype was obtained from a man in his forties in good health. The CDR3 coding sequence is TGTGCCAGCAGTTTCGATCAGGACAGGGGTACCTACGAGCAGTACTTC. Translation gives CASSFDQDRGTYEQYF.